The 16 T cell receptor beta chains given below trace back to one sample, sequenced in a study of blood T cell repertoires in COVID-19 (dated by TCRdb to 2018 to 2021). The library was prepared using the immunoSEQ multiplex PCR assay. Here the immuneACCESS table is served through TCRdb, limited to in-frame sequences with V and J called. Missing clones are a known gap in these copies; in checked studies unresolved V genes cover under half, and the rest lacks a known reason. The sample table records around 280,000 clones; approximately 86% of these occur just once. Of the sample, 2% to 2.5% is held by the ten largest clones. The sample consisted of peripheral blood. All receptors come from a woman younger than 45 who had recovered from COVID-19.

V gene TRBV6-5 combines with J gene TRBJ1-5; 7 positions match TRBD1. V shed 6 bases, J shed 6 bases, and the junction held 11 bases outside the gene matches. The CDR3 is made up of 15 amino acids. Germline values: CDR1 MNHEY, CDR2 SVGAGI. The CDR3 DNA is TGTGCCAGCAGATCAGGGGCCACAGGGGTTCAGCCCCAGCATTTT. It is translated as CASRSGATGVQPQHF.

The V gene is TRBV14, the J gene TRBJ2-7; D call uncertain. The CDR3 sequence is 13 residues long. V was clipped by 2 bases and J by 6 bases, with 11 bases between them. Germline assignment: CDR1 SGHDN and CDR2 FVKESK. The CDR3 sequence is CASSQFTVSEQYF. The CDR3 nucleotides are TGTGCCAGCAGCCAATTCACTGTTAGCGAGCAGTACTTC.

The gene calls are TRBV5-4 and TRBJ2-7, with 8 nucleotides matching TRBD1. The CDR3 runs to 14 residues. V was pared by 7 bases and J by 5 bases, with 11 bases of the junction left unmatched. From germline, CDR1 is SGHNT and CDR2 YYREEE (reference sequence). CDR3 in amino acids: CASGRQGALHEQYF. The CDR3 nucleotides read TGTGCCAGCGGCCGGCAGGGGGCTCTCCACGAGCAGTACTTC. The entire variable domain, with the rest obtained from reference TRBV5-4 and TRBJ2-7, is as follows: ETGVTQSPTHLIKTRGQQVTLRCSSQSGHNTVSWYQQALGQGPQFIFQYYREEENGRGNFPPRFSGLQFPNYSSELNVNALELDDSALYLCASGRQGALHEQYFGPGTRLTVT.

The chain carries TRBV21-1 and TRBJ2-7; whether TRBD1, the table's D call, matches the DNA was not checked. TRBV21-1 is a pseudogene locus. This CDR3 spans 17 amino acids. The CDR3 region is CASSKWAGGCPDYEQYF. CDR3 nucleotides: TGTGCCAGCAGCAAATGGGCAGGGGGCTGTCCAGACTACGAGCAGTACTTC.

This clone was seen once. The chain joins TRBV28 to TRBJ1-6; D might be TRBD1 (5 bases). V was clipped by 1 base and J by 8 bases, with 12 bases between them. This CDR3 comprises 15 residues. Germline CDR1 MDHEN, CDR2 SYDVKM. The CDR3 nucleotides are TGTGCCAGCAGTTTATTCGGCAGGGTGGATTCACCCCTCCACTTT. Translation: CASSLFGRVDSPLHF.

This clone was found a few times. The CDR3 DNA reads as TGTGCCTGGACAAAGGGGTCCTCAATTTCAGCTGGTAGCAATCAGCCCCAGCATTTT. Translation: CAWTKGSSISAGSNQPQHF. The chain links TRBV30 to TRBJ1-5; possible D gene TRBD1, 5 bases. This CDR3 comprises 19 residues. Germline assignment: CDR1 GTSNPN and CDR2 SVGIG (reference sequence). Trimming removed 4 bases from V and 0 bases from J, with 25 bases in between.

This clone was counted a few times. This sequence joins TRBV4-3 and TRBJ1-2; D may be TRBD1 (6 bases). The CDR3 spans 16 residues. Deletions cut 0 bases from V and 8 bases from J, with 19 bases between. Germline loops: CDR1 LGHNA, CDR2 YSLEER. The DNA for the CDR3 is TGCGCCAGCAGCCAAGATCTTTTGGGGGCTGCCTACGGCTACACCTTC. Protein: CASSQDLLGAAYGYTF.

The chain recombines TRBV27 with TRBJ1-2; 8 bases map to TRBD1. CDR3 length: 15 residues. J gave up 1 base and V 2 bases, and 3 bases lay outside the gene matches. Germline CDR1 is MNHEY and CDR2 is SMNVEV (reference sequence). CDR3 coding DNA: TGTGCCAGCAGTTTAACAGGGGGTATTAACTATGGCTACACCTTC. Protein sequence: CASSLTGGINYGYTF.

The chain links TRBV30 to TRBJ1-1; possibly TRBD1 for D (6 bases). V shed 2 bases and J shed 3 bases, with 10 bases lying between them. The germline gives CDR1 GTSNPN, CDR2 SVGIG (reference sequence). The CDR3 totals 13 residues. CDR3 region: CAWSNRADTEAFF. DNA for the CDR3: TGTGCCTGGAGTAACAGGGCTGACACTGAAGCTTTCTTT. The whole variable domain, filled in from reference TRBV30 and TRBJ1-1, reads SQTIHQWPATLVQPVGSPLSLECTVEGTSNPNLYWYRQAAGRGLQLLFYSVGIGQISSEVPQNLSASRPQDRQFILSSKKLLLSDSGFYLCAWSNRADTEAFFGQGTRLTVV.

The chain carries TRBV20-1 and TRBJ1-2, with D maybe TRBD1 (5 bases). The CDR3 extends over 11 amino acids. CDR1 and CDR2 (germline): DFQATT, SNEGSKA (reference sequence). Deletions cut 5 bases from V and 6 bases from J, with 10 bases between. The CDR3 DNA follows: TGCAGTGCTTGGGGCCTCGATGGCTACACCTTC. It specifies CSAWGLDGYTF.

This sequence joins TRBV4-1 and TRBJ1-5; no clear D. Between the trimmed V and J ends, which lost 0 bases and 0 bases, there was a span of 6 bases. This CDR3 is 15 amino acids long. Germline V gene sequence: CDR1 MGHRA, CDR2 YSYEKL. In DNA form, the CDR3 reads TGCGCCAGCAGCCAAGAATTTAGTAGCAATCAGCCCCAGCATTTT. It translates to CASSQEFSSNQPQHF.

This clone has just one count. The J gene is TRBJ2-3, the V gene TRBV6-5, with 9 bases aligning to TRBD1. Germline V CDR1 and CDR2: MNHEY, SVGAGI. The trim removed 6 bases at V and 5 bases at J, leaving 3 bases unmatched. This CDR3 contains 13 residues. The CDR3 region has the DNA TGTGCCAGCAGAGCGACAGGGGGAGATACGCAGTATTTT. Translation gives CASRATGGDTQYF.

The J gene is TRBJ2-1, the V gene TRBV29-1, with D unresolved. Trimming left V 4 bases short and J 5 bases short, with 6 bases between. The germline V gene encodes CDR1 SQVTM and CDR2 ANQGSEA. CDR3 length: 11 amino acids. CDR3 nucleotides: TGCAGCGTTGGAACAAACAATGAGCAGTTCTTC. This codes for CSVGTNNEQFF.

This clone was counted once. The chain links TRBV14 to TRBJ2-1; D possibly corresponds to TRBD2 (6 bases). This CDR3 is built from 16 residues. Trimming removed 1 base at V and 5 bases at J, with 15 bases between. From germline, CDR1 is SGHDN and CDR2 FVKESK. Written as DNA, the CDR3 is TGTGCCAGCAGCCAAGGTGGCACTAGCTGGGACAATGAGCAGTTCTTC. It yields the protein CASSQGGTSWDNEQFF.

The chain uses TRBV5-5 and TRBJ2-1; 8 nucleotides agree with TRBD2. CDR1 and CDR2 (germline): SGHKS, YYEKEE (reference sequence). Trimming at V came to 2 bases and at J to 15 bases, leaving 4 bases not matched to a gene. This CDR3 comprises 11 residues. CDR3 in amino acids: CASSLRLALFF. DNA for the CDR3: TGTGCCAGCAGCTTACGACTAGCGCTGTTCTTC. The whole variable domain, remainder taken from reference TRBV5-5 and TRBJ2-1, is DAGVTQSPTHLIKTRGQQVTLRCSPISGHKSVSWYQQVLGQGPQFIFQYYEKEERGRGNFPDRFSARQFPNYSSELNVNALLLGDSALYLCASSLRLALFFGPGTRLTVL.

V usage is TRBV28 and J usage is TRBJ1-2, with D tentatively TRBD1 (6 bases). CDR3 length equals 11 residues. Per the germline V gene, CDR1 is MDHEN and CDR2 is SYDVKM. Between the trimmed V and J ends, which lost 7 bases and 9 bases, there was a span of 12 bases. The CDR3: CASTGAESYTF. The CDR3 coding sequence is TGTGCCAGCACAGGGGCGGAAAGCTACACCTTC.